The TCR beta chain described here comes from a study of blood T cell repertoires in COVID-19. Study-level background: The United States, Italy and Spain supplied acute and convalescent COVID-19 samples. T cells, B-cell-depleted T cells, or PBMCs provided the cDNA or gDNA that served as material.

The length of the CDR3 is 16 residues. The germline V gene encodes CDR1 SGHVS and CDR2 FNYEAQ. V shed 2 bases, J shed 0 bases, and the junction held 5 bases outside the gene matches. TCRdb's table, derived via immunoSEQ multiplex PCR, lists solely in-frame clones and lacks some. In the table there are under 300,000 clones, about nine tenths of which are singletons. Material for sequencing was peripheral blood. The source is a middle-aged woman who had recovered from COVID-19. The chain is built from TRBV7-6 and TRBJ2-3, with 7 bases that match TRBD2. Here the CDR3 reads CASSLNAGVSTDTQYF. The CDR3 nucleotides are TGTGCCAGCAGCTTAAATGCGGGAGTAAGCACAGATACGCAGTATTTT.